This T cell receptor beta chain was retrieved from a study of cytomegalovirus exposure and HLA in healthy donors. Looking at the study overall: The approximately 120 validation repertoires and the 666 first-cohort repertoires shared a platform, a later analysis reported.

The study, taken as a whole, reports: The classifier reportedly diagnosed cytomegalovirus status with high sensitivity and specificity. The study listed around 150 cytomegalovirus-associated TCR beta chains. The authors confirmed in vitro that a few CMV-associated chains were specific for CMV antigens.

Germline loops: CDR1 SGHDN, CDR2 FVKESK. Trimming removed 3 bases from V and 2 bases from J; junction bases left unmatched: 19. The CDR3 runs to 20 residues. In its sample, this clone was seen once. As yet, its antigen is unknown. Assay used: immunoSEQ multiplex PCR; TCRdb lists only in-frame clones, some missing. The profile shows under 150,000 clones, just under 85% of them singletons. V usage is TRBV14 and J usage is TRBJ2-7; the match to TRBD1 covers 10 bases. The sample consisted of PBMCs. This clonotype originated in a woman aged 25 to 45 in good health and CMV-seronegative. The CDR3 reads CASSHYRSTGTGVRPYEQYF. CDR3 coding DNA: TGTGCCAGCAGCCATTACAGGTCAACCGGGACAGGGGTTCGGCCCTACGAGCAGTACTTC.